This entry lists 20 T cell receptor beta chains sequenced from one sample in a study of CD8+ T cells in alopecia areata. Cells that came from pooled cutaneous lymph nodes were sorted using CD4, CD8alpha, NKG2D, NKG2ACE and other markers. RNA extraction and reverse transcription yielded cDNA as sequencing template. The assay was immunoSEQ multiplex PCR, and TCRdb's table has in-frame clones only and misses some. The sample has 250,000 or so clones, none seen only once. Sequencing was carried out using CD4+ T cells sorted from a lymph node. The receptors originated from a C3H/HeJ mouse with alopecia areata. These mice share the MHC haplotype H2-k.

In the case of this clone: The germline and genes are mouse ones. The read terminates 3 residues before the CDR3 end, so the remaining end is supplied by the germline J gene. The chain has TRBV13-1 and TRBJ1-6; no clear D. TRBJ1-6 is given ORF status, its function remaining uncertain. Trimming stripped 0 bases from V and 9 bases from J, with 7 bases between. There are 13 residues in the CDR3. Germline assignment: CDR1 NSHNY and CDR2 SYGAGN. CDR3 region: CASSDARVSPLYF. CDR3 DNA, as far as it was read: TGTGCCAGCAGTGATGCGAGGGTTTCGCCC.

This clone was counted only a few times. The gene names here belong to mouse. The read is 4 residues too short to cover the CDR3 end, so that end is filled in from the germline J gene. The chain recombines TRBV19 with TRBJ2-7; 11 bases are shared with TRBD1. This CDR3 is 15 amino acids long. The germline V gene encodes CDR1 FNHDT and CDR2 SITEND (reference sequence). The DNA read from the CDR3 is TGTGCCAGCAGTTCCCCCCGGGACAGGGGGTAT. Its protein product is CASSSPRDRGY. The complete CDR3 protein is CASSSPRDRGYEQYF.

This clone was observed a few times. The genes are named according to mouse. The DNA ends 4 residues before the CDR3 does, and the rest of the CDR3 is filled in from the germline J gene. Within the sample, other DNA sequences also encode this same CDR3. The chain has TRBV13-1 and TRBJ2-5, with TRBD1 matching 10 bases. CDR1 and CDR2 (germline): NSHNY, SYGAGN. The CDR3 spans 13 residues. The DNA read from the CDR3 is TGTGCCAGCAGCAGACAGGGGGCGGAC. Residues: CASSRQGAD. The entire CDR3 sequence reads CASSRQGADTQYF.

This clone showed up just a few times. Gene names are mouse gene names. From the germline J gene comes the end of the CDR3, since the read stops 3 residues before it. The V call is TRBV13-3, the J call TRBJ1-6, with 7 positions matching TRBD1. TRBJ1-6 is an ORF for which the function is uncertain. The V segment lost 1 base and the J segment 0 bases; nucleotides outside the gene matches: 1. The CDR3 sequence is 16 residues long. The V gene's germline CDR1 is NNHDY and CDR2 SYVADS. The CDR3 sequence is CASSDRGPSYNSPLYF. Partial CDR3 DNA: TGTGCCAGCAGTGATAGGGGGCCTTCCTATAATTCGCCC.

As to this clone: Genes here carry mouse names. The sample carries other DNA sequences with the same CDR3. Incomplete CDR3 DNA: TGTGCCAGCAGTATAGAGACAGGGAACACA. It yields the protein CASSIETGNT. The whole CDR3 sequence reads CASSIETGNTEVFF. V and J are TRBV19 and TRBJ1-1, with D tentatively TRBD1 (6 bases). Coverage ceases 4 residues before the CDR3 finishes, and the germline J gene fills in the end. This CDR3 spans 14 amino acids. V was shortened by 0 bases and J by 1 base, with 7 bases between the two germline ends. The V gene's germline CDR1 is FNHDT and CDR2 SITEND (reference sequence).

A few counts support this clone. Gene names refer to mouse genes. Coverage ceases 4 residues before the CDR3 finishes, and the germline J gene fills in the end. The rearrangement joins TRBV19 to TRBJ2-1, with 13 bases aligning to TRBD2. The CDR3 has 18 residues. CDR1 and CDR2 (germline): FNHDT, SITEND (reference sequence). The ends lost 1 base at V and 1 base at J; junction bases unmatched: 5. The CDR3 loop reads CASSIRTGGARNYAEQFF. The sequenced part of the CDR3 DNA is TGTGCCAGCAGTATAAGGACTGGGGGGGCGCGGAACTATGCT.

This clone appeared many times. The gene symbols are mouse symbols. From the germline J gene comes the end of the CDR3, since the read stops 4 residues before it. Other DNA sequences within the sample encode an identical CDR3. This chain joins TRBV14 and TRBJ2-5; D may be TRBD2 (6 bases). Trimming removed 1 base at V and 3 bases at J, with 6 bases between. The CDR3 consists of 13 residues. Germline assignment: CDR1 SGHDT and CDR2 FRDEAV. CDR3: CASSFGGQDTQYF. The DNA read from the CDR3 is TGTGCCAGCAGTTTCGGGGGGCAAGAC.

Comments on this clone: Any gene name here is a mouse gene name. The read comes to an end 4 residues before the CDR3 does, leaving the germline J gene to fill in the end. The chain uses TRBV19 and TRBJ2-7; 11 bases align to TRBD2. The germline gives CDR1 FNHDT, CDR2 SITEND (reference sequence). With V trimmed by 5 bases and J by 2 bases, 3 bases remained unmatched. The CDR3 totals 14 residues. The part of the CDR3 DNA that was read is TGTGCCAGCAGAGGGACTGGGGGCGCCTAT. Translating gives CASRGTGGAY. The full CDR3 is CASRGTGGAYEQYF.

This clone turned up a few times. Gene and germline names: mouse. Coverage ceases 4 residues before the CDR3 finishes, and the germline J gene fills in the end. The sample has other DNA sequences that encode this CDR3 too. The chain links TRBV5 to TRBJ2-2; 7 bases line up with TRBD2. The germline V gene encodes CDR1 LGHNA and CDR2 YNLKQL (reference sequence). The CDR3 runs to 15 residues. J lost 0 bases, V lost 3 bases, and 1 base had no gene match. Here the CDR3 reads CASSQTGSNTGQLYF. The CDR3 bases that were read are TGTGCCAGCAGCCAGACTGGGTCAAACACCGGG.

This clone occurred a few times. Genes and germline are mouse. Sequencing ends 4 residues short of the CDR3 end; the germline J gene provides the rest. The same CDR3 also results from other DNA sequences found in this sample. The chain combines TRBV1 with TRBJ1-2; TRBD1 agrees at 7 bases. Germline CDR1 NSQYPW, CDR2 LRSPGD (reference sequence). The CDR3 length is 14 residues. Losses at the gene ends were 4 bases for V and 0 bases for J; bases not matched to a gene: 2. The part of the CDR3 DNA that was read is TGCACCTGCAGTGGGGGACAGACAAACTCC. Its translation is CTCSGGQTNS. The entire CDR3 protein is CTCSGGQTNSDYTF.

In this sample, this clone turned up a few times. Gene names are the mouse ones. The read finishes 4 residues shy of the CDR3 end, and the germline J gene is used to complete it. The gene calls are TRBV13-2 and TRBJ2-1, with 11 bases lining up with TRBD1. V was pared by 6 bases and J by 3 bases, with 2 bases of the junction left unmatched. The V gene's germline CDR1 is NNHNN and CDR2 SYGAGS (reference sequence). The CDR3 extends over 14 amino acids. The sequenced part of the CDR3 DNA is TGTGCCAGCGCCGGGACAGGGGGCTATGCT. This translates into CASAGTGGYA. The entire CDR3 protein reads CASAGTGGYAEQFF.

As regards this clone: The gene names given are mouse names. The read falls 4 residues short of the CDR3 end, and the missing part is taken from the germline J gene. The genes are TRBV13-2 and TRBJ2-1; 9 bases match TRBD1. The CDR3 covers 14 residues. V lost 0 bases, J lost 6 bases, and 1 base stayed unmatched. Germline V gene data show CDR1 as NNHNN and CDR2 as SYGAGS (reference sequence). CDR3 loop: CASGDGDRVAEQFF. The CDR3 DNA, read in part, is TGTGCCAGCGGTGATGGGGACAGGGTTGCT.

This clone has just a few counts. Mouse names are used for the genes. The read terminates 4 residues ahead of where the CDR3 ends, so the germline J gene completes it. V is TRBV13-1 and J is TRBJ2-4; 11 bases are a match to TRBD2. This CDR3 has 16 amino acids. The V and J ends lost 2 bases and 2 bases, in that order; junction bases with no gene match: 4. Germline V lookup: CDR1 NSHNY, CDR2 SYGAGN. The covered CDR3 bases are TGTGCCAGCAGTGAAAACTGGGGGGGCGTTCAAAAC. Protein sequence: CASSENWGGVQN. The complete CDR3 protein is CASSENWGGVQNTLYF.

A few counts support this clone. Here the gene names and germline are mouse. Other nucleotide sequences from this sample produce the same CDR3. The CDR3 reads CASRGTGGNQNTLYF. Partial CDR3 DNA: TGTGCCAGCAGGGGGACTGGGGGGAACCAAAAC. The chain is built from TRBV13-1 and TRBJ2-4, with 12 bases aligning to TRBD2. The DNA ends 4 residues before the CDR3 does, and the rest of the CDR3 is filled in from the germline J gene. Germline V CDR1 and CDR2: NSHNY, SYGAGN. The CDR3 has 15 amino acids. V lost 5 bases and J lost 3; bases outside the gene matches: 4.

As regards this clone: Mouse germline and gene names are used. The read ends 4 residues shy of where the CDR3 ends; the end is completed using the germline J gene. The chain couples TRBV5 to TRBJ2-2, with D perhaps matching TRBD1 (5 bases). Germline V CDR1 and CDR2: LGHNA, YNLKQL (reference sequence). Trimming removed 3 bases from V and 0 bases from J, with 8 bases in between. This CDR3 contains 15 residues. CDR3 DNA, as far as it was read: TGTGCCAGCAGCCACCACAGGTCAAACACCGGG. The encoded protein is CASSHHRSNTG. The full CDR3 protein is CASSHHRSNTGQLYF.

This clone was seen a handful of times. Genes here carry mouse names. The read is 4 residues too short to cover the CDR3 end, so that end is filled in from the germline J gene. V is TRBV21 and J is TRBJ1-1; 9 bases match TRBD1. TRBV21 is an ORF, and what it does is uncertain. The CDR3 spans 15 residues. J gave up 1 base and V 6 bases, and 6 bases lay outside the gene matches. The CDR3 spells CASSRGQGGNTEVFF. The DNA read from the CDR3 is TGTGCTAGCAGCCGGGGACAGGGCGGGAACACA.

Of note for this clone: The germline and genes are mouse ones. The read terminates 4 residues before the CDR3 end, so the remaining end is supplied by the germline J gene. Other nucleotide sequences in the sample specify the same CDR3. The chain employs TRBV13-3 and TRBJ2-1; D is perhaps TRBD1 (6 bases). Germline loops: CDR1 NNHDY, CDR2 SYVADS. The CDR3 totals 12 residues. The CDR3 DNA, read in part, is TGTGCCAGCAGTGAGAGGGGGGCT. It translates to CASSERGA. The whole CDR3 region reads CASSERGAEQFF.

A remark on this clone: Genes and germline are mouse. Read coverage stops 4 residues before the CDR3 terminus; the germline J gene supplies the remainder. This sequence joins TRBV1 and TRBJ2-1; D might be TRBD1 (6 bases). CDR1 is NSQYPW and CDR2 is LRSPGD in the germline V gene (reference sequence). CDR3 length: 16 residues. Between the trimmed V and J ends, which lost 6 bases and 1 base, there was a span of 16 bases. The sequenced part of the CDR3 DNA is TGCACCTGCAGCCTGACCCGGGACAAAAACTATGCT. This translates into CTCSLTRDKNYA. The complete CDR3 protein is CTCSLTRDKNYAEQFF.

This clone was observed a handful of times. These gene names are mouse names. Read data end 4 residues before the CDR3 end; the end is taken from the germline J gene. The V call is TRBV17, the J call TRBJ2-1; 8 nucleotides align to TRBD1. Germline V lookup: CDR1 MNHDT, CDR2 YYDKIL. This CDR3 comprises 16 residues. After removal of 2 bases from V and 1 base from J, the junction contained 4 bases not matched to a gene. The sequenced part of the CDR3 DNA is TGTGCTAGCAGTAGACAGGGGGCAGAGAACTATGCT. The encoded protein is CASSRQGAENYA. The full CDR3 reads CASSRQGAENYAEQFF.

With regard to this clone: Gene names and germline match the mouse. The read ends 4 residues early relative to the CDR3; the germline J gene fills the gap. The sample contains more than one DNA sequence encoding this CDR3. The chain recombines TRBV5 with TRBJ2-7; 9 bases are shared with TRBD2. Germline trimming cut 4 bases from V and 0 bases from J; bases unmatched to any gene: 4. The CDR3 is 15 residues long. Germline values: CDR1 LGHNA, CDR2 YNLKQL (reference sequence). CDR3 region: CASSPRLGVSYEQYF. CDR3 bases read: TGTGCCAGCAGCCCCCGACTGGGGGTCTCCTAT.